This TCR beta chain was sequenced during a study of CD4 T cells in relation to SARS-CoV-2 and coronaviruses. Across the whole study: PBMCs were cultured with antigen for roughly nine days before TCR beta sequencing. Points from the study as a whole: Samples before the pandemic and after infection were not matched within any donor. Approximately 65% of donors had memory CD4+ clonotypes crossrecognizing SARS-CoV-2 and common cold coronavirus spike.

The unexposed donors gave CD4+ T cells in 2011-2018, prior to COVID-19. Isolation of CD4+ T cells took place after roughly nine days in culture. Around 2 million PBMCs per well were cultured with roughly 10 IU/ml IL-2. With respect to this clone: What it binds is unknown.

Produced via immunoSEQ multiplex PCR; TCRdb's table is partial and in-frame only. The table records approximately 27,000 clones, roughly 70% of them present only once. Material for sequencing was CD4+ T cells from PBMCs, cultured in vitro. The receptor comes from a human donor in good health.

The DNA of the CDR3 is TGCGCCAGCAGCTTGGAGGGGACAGGGAATGAAAAACTGTTTTTT. It translates to CASSLEGTGNEKLFF. The J gene is TRBJ1-4, the V gene TRBV5-1; TRBD1 agrees at 9 bases. J was trimmed by 5 bases and V by 0 bases; bases with no gene match: 2. There are 15 residues in the CDR3. CDR1 and CDR2 from the germline V gene are SGHRS and YFSETQ.